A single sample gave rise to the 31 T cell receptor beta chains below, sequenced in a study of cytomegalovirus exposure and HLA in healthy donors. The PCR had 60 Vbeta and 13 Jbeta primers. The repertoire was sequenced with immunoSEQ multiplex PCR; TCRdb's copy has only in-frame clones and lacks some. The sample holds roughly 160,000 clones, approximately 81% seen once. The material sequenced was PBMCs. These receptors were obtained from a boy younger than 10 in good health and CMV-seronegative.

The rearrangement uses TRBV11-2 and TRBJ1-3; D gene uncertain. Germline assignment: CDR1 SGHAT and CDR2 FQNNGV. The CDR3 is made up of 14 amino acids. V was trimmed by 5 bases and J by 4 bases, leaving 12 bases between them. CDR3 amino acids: CASSPAGSGNTIYF. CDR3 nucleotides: TGTGCCAGCAGCCCGGCCGGGTCGGGAAACACCATATATTTT.

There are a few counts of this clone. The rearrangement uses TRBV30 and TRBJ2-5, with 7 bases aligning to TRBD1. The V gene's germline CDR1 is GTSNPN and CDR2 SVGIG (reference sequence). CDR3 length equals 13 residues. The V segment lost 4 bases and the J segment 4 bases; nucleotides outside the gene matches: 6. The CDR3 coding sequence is TGTGCCTGGAATCCAGGGGGTGGAGAGACCCAGTACTTC. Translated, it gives CAWNPGGGETQYF.

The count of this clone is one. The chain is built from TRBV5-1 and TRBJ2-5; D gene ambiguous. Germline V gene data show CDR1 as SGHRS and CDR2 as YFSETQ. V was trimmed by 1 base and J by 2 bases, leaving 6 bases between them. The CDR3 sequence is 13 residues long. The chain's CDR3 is CASSLRPQETQYF. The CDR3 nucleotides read TGCGCCAGCAGCTTGCGTCCTCAAGAGACCCAGTACTTC.

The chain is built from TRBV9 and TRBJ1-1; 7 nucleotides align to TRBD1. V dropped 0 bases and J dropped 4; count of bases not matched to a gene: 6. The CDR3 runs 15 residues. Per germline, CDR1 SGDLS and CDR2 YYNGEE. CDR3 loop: CASSVGRGGGTEAFF. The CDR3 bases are TGTGCCAGCAGCGTAGGAAGAGGGGGCGGCACTGAAGCTTTCTTT.

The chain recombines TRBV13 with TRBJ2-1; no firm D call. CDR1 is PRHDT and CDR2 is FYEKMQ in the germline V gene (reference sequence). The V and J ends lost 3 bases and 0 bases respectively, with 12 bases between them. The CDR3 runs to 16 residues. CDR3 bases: TGTGCCAGCAGCTTGGGTGCGGATTTCTCCTACAATGAGCAGTTCTTC. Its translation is CASSLGADFSYNEQFF.

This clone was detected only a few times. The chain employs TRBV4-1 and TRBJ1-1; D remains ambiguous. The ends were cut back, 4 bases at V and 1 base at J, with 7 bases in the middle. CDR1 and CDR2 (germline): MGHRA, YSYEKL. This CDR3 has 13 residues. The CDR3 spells CASSLAGNTEAFF. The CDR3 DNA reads TGCGCCAGCAGCCTGGCAGGGAACACTGAAGCTTTCTTT.

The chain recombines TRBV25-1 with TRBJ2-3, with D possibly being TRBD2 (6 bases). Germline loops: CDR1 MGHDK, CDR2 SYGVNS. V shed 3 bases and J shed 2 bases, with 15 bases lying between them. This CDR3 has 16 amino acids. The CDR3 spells CASSDPGGPDTDTQYF. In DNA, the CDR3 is TGTGCCAGCAGTGACCCTGGAGGGCCGGACACAGATACGCAGTATTTT. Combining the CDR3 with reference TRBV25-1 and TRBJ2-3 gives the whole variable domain EADIYQTPRYLVIGTGKKITLECSQTMGHDKMYWYQQDPGMELHLIHYSYGVNSTEKGDLSSESTVSRIRTEHFPLTLESARPSHTSQYLCASSDPGGPDTDTQYFGPGTRLTVL.

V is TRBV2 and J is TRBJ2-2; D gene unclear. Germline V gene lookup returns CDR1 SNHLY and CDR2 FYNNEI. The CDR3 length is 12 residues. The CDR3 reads CARRTNTGELFF. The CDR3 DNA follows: TGTGCTAGAAGAACGAACACCGGGGAGCTGTTTTTT.

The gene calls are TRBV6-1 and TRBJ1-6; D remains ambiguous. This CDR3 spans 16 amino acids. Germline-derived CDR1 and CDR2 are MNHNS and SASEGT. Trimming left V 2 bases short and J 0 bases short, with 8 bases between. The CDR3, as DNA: TGTGCCAGCAGTGAACAACCCAGCTCCTATAATTCACCCCTCCACTTT. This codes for CASSEQPSSYNSPLHF.

The CDR3 DNA sequence: TGTGCCATCAGGCCCGGGGGGGCGGAGGAGGACAATGAGCAGTTCTTC. This translates into CAIRPGGAEEDNEQFF. This chain connects TRBV10-3 to TRBJ2-1, with 8 bases identical to TRBD2. With 6 bases clipped from V and 5 bases from J, the junction kept 12 bases outside the gene matches. Looked up from germline, CDR1 is ENHRY and CDR2 is SYGVKD. The length of the CDR3 is 16 residues.

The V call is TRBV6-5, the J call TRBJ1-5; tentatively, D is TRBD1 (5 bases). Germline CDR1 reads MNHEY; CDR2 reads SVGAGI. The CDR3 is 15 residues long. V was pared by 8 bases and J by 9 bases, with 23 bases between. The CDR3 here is CASGIRGASAGPQHF. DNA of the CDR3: TGTGCCAGCGGCATAAGAGGGGCCTCAGCGGGGCCCCAGCATTTT.

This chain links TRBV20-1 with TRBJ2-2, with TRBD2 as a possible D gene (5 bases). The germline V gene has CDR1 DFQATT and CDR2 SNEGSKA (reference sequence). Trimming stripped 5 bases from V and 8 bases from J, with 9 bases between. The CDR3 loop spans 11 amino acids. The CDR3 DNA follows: TGCAGTGCTTCCCGAGGGGGGGAGCTGTTTTTT. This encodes CSASRGGELFF.

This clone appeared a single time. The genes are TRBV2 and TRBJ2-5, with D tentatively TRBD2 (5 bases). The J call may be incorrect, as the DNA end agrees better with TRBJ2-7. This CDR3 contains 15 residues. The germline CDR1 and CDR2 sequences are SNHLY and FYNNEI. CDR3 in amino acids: CASNNLDRGYHEQYF. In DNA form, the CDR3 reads TGTGCCAGCAACAACCTCGACCGGGGTTACCACGAGCAGTACTTC.

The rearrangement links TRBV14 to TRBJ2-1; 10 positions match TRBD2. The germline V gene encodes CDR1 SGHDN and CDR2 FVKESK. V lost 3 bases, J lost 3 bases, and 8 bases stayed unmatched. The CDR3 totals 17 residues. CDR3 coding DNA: TGTGCCAGCAGCCACCTCCTAGCGGGAGAATTCTACAATGAGCAGTTCTTC. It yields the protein CASSHLLAGEFYNEQFF.

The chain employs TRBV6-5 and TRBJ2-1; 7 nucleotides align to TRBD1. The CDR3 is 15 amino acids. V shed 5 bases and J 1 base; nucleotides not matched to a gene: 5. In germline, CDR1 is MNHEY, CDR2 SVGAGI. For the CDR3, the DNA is TGTGCCAGCAGTGTATCAGGGGGATCCTACAATGAGCAGTTCTTC. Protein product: CASSVSGGSYNEQFF.

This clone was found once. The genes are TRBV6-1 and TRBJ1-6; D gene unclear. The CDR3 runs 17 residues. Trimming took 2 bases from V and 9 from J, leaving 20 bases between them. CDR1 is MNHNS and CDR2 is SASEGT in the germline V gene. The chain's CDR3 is CASSELAVAQLFSPLHF. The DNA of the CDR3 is TGTGCCAGCAGTGAACTAGCTGTCGCTCAGCTATTTTCACCCCTCCACTTT.

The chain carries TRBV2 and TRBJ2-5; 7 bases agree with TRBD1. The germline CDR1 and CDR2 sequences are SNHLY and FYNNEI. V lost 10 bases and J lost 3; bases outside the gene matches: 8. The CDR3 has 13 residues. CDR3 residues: CATARDSEETQYF. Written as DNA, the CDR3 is TGTGCCACAGCCCGGGACAGTGAAGAGACCCAGTACTTC.

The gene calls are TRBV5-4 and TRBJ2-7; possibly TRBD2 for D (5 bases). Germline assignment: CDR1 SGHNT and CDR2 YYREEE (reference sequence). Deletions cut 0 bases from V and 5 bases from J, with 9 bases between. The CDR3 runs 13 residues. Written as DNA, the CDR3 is TGTGCCAGCAGCTTGGCCAAGGGAGACGAGCAGTACGTC. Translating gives CASSLAKGDEQYV.

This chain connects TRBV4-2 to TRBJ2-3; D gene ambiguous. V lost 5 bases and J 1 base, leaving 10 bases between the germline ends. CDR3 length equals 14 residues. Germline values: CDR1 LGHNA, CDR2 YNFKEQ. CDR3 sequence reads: CASSLGGGTDTQYF. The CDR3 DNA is TGTGCCAGCAGCTTAGGCGGTGGCACAGATACGCAGTATTTT.

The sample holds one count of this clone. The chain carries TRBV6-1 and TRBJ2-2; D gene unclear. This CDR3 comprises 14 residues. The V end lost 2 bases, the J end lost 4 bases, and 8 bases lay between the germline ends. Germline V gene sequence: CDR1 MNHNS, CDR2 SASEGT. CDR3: CASSELRSTGELFF. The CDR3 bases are TGTGCCAGCAGTGAATTGAGAAGCACCGGGGAGCTGTTTTTT.

CDR3 bases: TGCACCAGCAGCCAAGATCTTTTCAGCGGGAGAGGCGGGGGGGGGAATGAGCAGTTCTTC. Protein: CTSSQDLFSGRGGGGNEQFF. This chain joins TRBV1 and TRBJ2-1; the table's D call TRBD2 went unverified against the DNA. TRBV1 is a pseudogene segment. This CDR3 is 20 amino acids long.

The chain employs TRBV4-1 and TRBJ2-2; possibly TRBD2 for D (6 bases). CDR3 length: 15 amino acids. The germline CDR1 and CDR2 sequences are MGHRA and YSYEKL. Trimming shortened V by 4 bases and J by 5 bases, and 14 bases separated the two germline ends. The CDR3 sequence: CASSPSVGRTGELFF. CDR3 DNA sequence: TGCGCCAGCAGCCCTAGCGTGGGGAGAACCGGGGAGCTGTTTTTT.

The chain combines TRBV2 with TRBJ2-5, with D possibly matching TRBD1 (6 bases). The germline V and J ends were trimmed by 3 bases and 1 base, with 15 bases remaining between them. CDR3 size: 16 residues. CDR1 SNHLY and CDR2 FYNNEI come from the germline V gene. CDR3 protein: CASSEGGRGIQETQYF. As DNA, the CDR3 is TGTGCCAGCAGTGAGGGCGGCAGGGGAATCCAAGAGACCCAGTACTTC. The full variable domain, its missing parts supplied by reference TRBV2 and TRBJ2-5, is EPEVTQTPSHQVTQMGQEVILRCVPISNHLYFYWYRQILGQKVEFLVSFYNNEISEKSEIFDDQFSVERPDGSNFTLKIRSTKLEDSAMYFCASSEGGRGIQETQYFGPGTRLLVL.

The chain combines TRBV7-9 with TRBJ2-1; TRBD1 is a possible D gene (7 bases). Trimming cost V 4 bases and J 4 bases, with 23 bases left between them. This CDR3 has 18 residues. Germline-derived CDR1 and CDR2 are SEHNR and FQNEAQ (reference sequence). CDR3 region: CASSSVSGGDSRYNEQFF. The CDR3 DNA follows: TGTGCCAGCAGCTCAGTCTCCGGAGGGGACAGCAGGTACAATGAGCAGTTCTTC.

The CDR3: CASSLGQLNTGELFF. Here the CDR3 DNA reads TGTGCCAGCAGTTTGGGACAGTTGAACACCGGGGAGCTGTTTTTT. The V gene is TRBV6-5, the J gene TRBJ2-2, with 7 positions matching TRBD1. CDR3 length: 15 residues. Losses at the gene ends were 4 bases for V and 1 base for J; bases not matched to a gene: 3. The germline V gene encodes CDR1 MNHEY and CDR2 SVGAGI.

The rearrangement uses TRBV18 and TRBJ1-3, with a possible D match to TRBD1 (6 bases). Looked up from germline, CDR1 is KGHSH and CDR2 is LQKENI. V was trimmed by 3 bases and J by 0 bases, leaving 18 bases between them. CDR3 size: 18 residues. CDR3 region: CASSPSRTGRGSGNTIYF. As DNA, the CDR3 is TGTGCCAGCTCACCGTCGCGCACAGGGCGAGGCTCTGGAAACACCATATATTTT.

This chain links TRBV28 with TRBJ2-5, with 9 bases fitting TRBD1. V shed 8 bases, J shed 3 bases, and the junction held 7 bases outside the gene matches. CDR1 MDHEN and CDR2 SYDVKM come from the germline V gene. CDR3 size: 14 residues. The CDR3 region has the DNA TGTGCCAGCGGTCGGACAGGGGCAGAAGAGACCCAGTACTTC. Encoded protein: CASGRTGAEETQYF. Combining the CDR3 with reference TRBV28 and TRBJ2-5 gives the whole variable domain DVKVTQSSRYLVKRTGEKVFLECVQDMDHENMFWYRQDPGLGLRLIYFSYDVKMKEKGDIPEGYSVSREKKERFSLILESASTNQTSMYLCASGRTGAEETQYFGPGTRLLVL.

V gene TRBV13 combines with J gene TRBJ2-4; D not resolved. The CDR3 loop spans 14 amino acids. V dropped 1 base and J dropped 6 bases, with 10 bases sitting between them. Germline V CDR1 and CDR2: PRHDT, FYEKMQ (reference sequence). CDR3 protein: CASSLDGPVNIQYF. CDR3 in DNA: TGTGCCAGCAGCTTAGATGGTCCAGTAAACATTCAGTACTTC. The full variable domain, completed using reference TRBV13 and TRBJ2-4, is AAGVIQSPRHLIKEKRETATLKCYPIPRHDTVYWYQQGPGQDPQFLISFYEKMQSDKGSIPDRFSAQQFSDYHSELNMSSLELGDSALYFCASSLDGPVNIQYFGAGTRLSVL.

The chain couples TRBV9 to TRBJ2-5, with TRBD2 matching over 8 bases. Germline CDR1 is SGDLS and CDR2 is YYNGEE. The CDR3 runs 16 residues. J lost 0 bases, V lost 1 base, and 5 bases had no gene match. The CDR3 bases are TGTGCCAGCAGCGTATGGGAGGGACTAGACCAAGAGACCCAGTACTTC. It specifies CASSVWEGLDQETQYF.

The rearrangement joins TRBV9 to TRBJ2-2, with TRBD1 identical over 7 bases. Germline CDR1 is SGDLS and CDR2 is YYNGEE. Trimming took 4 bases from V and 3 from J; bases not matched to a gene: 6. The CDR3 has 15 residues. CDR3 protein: CASSHDRVDTGELFF. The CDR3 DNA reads TGTGCCAGCAGCCACGACAGGGTAGACACCGGGGAGCTGTTTTTT.

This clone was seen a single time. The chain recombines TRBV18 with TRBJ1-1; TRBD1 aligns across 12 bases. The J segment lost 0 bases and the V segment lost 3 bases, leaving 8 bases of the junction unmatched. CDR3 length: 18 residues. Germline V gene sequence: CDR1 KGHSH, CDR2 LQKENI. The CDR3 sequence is CASSPPGQGASMNTEAFF. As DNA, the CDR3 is TGTGCCAGCTCACCGCCGGGACAGGGGGCCAGCATGAACACTGAAGCTTTCTTT.